The clone carrying this T cell receptor (beta chain) was counted a few times. Primers included in the PCR were 60 Vbeta and 13 Jbeta primers. Assay used: immunoSEQ multiplex PCR; TCRdb lists only in-frame clones, some missing. The sample yields 100,000 to 120,000 clones, around 83% seen once. This specimen comes from a study of cytomegalovirus exposure and HLA in healthy donors. CDR1 is LNHDA, CDR2 SQIVND, per germline (reference sequence). The CDR3 extends over 13 amino acids. Trimming stripped 7 bases from V and 9 bases from J, with 16 bases between. The material sequenced was PBMCs. The TCR originated in a woman in her sixties in good health and CMV-seropositive. V and J are TRBV19 and TRBJ2-1; D may be TRBD2 (5 bases). CDR3 region: CASTPGWTFEQFF. The CDR3 DNA reads as TGTGCCAGTACTCCCGGCTGGACTTTTGAGCAGTTCTTC.